Listed below are T cell receptor beta chains from one sample, sequenced in a study of blood T cell repertoires in COVID-19. Using immunoSEQ multiplex PCR, the repertoire was profiled, and TCRdb retains in-frame clones only, with some absent. The sample yields around 460,000 clones, over 85% seen once. Material: peripheral blood. These receptors came from a man aged 18 to 30 with COVID-19, enrolled during active disease. The CDR3 runs from the conserved cysteine through the conserved F or W. Clone size is stated in some rows and not others, as once, few, many or a class when expanded.

TRBV15	-	TRBJ2-1	CATSPSAGYEQFF
TRBV2	-	TRBJ2-7	CASRILTGTSYEQYF
TRBV19	-	TRBJ2-7	CASSPGQGRTGEQYF
TRBV30	-	TRBJ1-1	CAWSVVRDTEAFF
TRBV4-1	-	TRBJ1-6	CASSQDPSVSPLHF
TRBV6-5	-	TRBJ1-1	CASSQGRREAFF
TRBV5-1	few	TRBJ2-1	CASRREGNEQFF
TRBV2	-	TRBJ2-5	CASSEAHRRDQYF
TRBV4-2	-	TRBJ1-1	CASSPRSGTGIWDTEAFF
TRBV7-6	-	TRBJ2-1	CASSRGLDLEQFF
TRBV6-5	-	TRBJ1-6	CATTRQADSPLHF
TRBV12-5	-	TRBJ1-4	CASGSTSGATNEKLFF
TRBV12-3/TRBV12-4	-	TRBJ1-1	CASSLQGTEAFF
TRBV19	-	TRBJ1-5	CASSIGGQSNQPQHF
TRBV3-1/TRBV3-2	-	TRBJ2-5	CASSQDMRAQETQYF
TRBV11-3	-	TRBJ1-2	CASSFSGQGRGGYTF
TRBV13	-	TRBJ1-2	CASSAFKKSTGDGYTF
TRBV5-1	once	TRBJ1-6	CASSQAHGTGNSPLHF
TRBV7-8	once	TRBJ2-6	CASSNTGDSGANVLTF
TRBV7-9	many	TRBJ1-6	CASSLEQYNSPLHF
TRBV7-8	once	TRBJ2-7	CASSLVSGSQNEQYF
TRBV5-4	-	TRBJ2-5	CASSLTQLAGEETQYF
TRBV5-5	-	TRBJ2-3	CASSLRPEGTDTQYF
TRBV3-1/TRBV3-2	-	TRBJ2-3	CASSQELLISGGADTQYF
TRBV6-6	-	TRBJ1-2	CASSIDRANYGYTF
TRBV18	-	TRBJ2-7	CASSPPVGLIPYESDEQYF
TRBV30	-	TRBJ2-1	CAWSGLAGGIEQFF
TRBV5-6	-	TRBJ2-7	CASSLQGYEQYF
TRBV18	-	TRBJ2-3	CASSPRTGFSTDTQYF
TRBV2	-	TRBJ2-7	CASSRDRGFHEQYF
TRBV19	-	TRBJ1-1	CASSVGTRGMNTEAFF
TRBV7-8	-	TRBJ2-2	CASSREGLGTGELFF
TRBV19	-	TRBJ1-1	CASSGVRENTEAFF
TRBV6-5	-	TRBJ2-5	CATSSGETQYF
TRBV10-1	-	TRBJ2-3	CASSEWSRTRDTQYF
TRBV9	-	TRBJ2-7	CASSPPNSYEQYF
TRBV11-3	-	TRBJ1-1	CASSLGQLEAFF
TRBV18	-	TRBJ1-2	CASSPGQGVHGYTF
TRBV27	once	TRBJ1-1	CASSSLDRIRLGAFF
TRBV24-1	-	TRBJ2-2	CATLGGTGELFF
TRBV4-1	-	TRBJ1-6	CASSHFDSPLHF